This is a list of T cell receptor beta chains from one sample in a study of OX40 agonist ivuxolimab in advanced cancers. Only in-frame clones appear in the TCRdb table, and some are missing; sequencing was by immunoSEQ multiplex PCR. The data contain about 62,000 clones, 85% of them singletons. Sequenced material: CD4+ or CD8+ T cells sorted from blood, taken in a trial of the OX40 agonist ivuxolimab. The source of these receptors is an adult with an advanced solid tumor such as melanoma, head and neck, liver or kidney cancer. Each CDR3 is given with its conserved first and last residue. The order of the fields is J gene, V gene, clone size, D gene, CDR3 DNA, CDR3 protein. A D gene is named only where the DNA matches it firmly. Clone size, where shown, is once, few, many, or a class for clones that have expanded.

TRBJ2-7 TRBV5-8 . . TGTGCCAGCAACCGTAGATCTAATCTCGACTACGAGCAGTACTTC CASNRRSNLDYEQYF
TRBJ2-3 TRBV28 . TRBD2 TGTGCCAGCAGTCTCCAGGACCCGGGAGGCCCAGATACGCAGTATTTT CASSLQDPGGPDTQYF
TRBJ2-2 TRBV19 . . TGTGCCAGTAGTCCCATGGGCCGCACCGGGGAGCTGTTTTTT CASSPMGRTGELFF
TRBJ1-1 TRBV6-1 . TRBD1 TGTGCCAGCAGGAGGACAGGGGAAAGCGCTGAAGCTTTCTTT CASRRTGESAEAFF
TRBJ2-7 TRBV6-1 . TRBD2 TGTGCCAGCACAATCGGGACTAGCGGGATATACGAGCAGTACTTC CASTIGTSGIYEQYF
TRBJ2-7 TRBV4-1 . . TGCGCCAGCAGTCCCGACAGGTCTGCCTACGAGCAGTACTTC CASSPDRSAYEQYF
TRBJ2-7 TRBV2 . . TGTGCCAGCAGTGAAAGGCTAGATCGCGCCTACGAGCAGTACTTC CASSERLDRAYEQYF
TRBJ2-7 TRBV19 . . TGTGCCAGTAGTATAGACGGACTAGGGGGTGAAGAGCAGTACTTC CASSIDGLGGEEQYF
TRBJ1-2 TRBV16 . . TGTGCCAGCAGCCCGGGGGGGGGTTCTGGCTACACCTTC CASSPGGGSGYTF
TRBJ2-1 TRBV27 . TRBD2 TGTGCCAGCACCCGGGAGGGCCATCTCAATGAGCAGTTCTTC CASTREGHLNEQFF
TRBJ2-5 TRBV11-3 . TRBD1 TGTGCCAGCAGCTTAGATGGGGACAGTCAAGAGACCCAGTACTTC CASSLDGDSQETQYF
TRBJ1-2 TRBV6-6 . TRBD1 TGTGCCGCCCGACCCCCAGGGGGCGGCTATGGCTACACCTTC CAARPPGGGYGYTF
TRBJ2-7 TRBV11-1 . TRBD1 TGTGCCAGCAGCTACCGTCCAGGGGGCTACGAGCAGTACTTC CASSYRPGGYEQYF
TRBJ2-4 TRBV6-5 . . TGTGCCAGCAGGACAGTCTCCCAAAACATTCAGTACTTC CASRTVSQNIQYF
TRBJ1-5 TRBV29-1 few . TGCAGCGTTGGGGAGTCGCCGGCGGGGGATCAGCCCCAGCATTTT CSVGESPAGDQPQHF
TRBJ2-4 TRBV15 . TRBD2 TGTGCCACCAGCAGAGATAGGGCTAGCGGGACTAAAAACATTCAGTACTTC CATSRDRASGTKNIQYF
TRBJ2-2 TRBV6-5 . TRBD2 TGTGCCAGCAGGCCAAGCGGGGGGGCGTCCGGGGAGCTGTTTTTT CASRPSGGASGELFF
TRBJ1-1 TRBV28 . TRBD1 TGTGCCAGCAGTGTAAGGACAGGAGGGAACACTGAAGCTTTCTTT CASSVRTGGNTEAFF
TRBJ1-1 TRBV4-1 . . TGCGCCAGCAGCGCCCCGACAAGCGGCACTGAAGCTTTCTTT CASSAPTSGTEAFF
TRBJ1-1 TRBV25-1 . TRBD1 TGTGCCAGCGGAGAAGGGGACAGACAAGCTTTCTTT CASGEGDRQAFF
TRBJ2-5 TRBV7-7 . . TGTGCTAGCAGCTCCGCGGACAGCGGAGAGACCCAGTACTTC CASSSADSGETQYF
TRBJ1-2 TRBV5-4 . . TGTGCCAGCAGCCCGGGCAGGGTTGGCTACACCTTC CASSPGRVGYTF
TRBJ1-2 TRBV30 . TRBD1 TGTGCCTGGACTAGGGACAGCTCCTATGGCTACACCTTC CAWTRDSSYGYTF
TRBJ2-5 TRBV4-1 . . TGCGCCAGCAGCCAAGATAAAAGGGGAGCTAGCTCTGTGGAGACCCAGTACTTC CASSQDKRGASSVETQYF
TRBJ1-6 TRBV6-5 few . TGTGCCAGCAGAGGGACGTATTCACCCCTCCACTTT CASRGTYSPLHF
TRBJ1-2 TRBV10-2 . TRBD1 TGCGCCAGCAGTGACTCCGGGACAGGGGGGATATATGGCTACACCTTC CASSDSGTGGIYGYTF
TRBJ1-4 TRBV5-8 . . TGTGCCAGCAGTAAAGGGTCTGTCGAGAATGAAAAACTGTTTTTT CASSKGSVENEKLFF
TRBJ2-2 TRBV7-2 . TRBD1 TGTGCCAGCAGCTCCCGTCCCGGGACAGGGTCCGGGGAGCTGTTTTTT CASSSRPGTGSGELFF
TRBJ2-1 TRBV9 . TRBD2 TGTGCCAGCAGCGAGTGGGGGTCGGGACGGGAGGCCTACAATGAGCAGTTCTTC CASSEWGSGREAYNEQFF
TRBJ1-2 TRBV30 . . TGTGCCTGGAGGGCGAGCGGATTCTATGGCTACACCTTC CAWRASGFYGYTF
TRBJ2-1 TRBV7-9 once . TGTGCCAGCAGCTTAGGGTTCAATGAGCAGTTCTTC CASSLGFNEQFF
TRBJ2-3 TRBV9 . TRBD2 TGTGCCAGCGCCCTAGCGGGGGAATCAGATACGCAGTATTTT CASALAGESDTQYF
TRBJ1-2 TRBV7-9 . TRBD1 TGTGCCAGCAGCCCCGGGACAGGGTTTCCTCTGGGTGGCTACACCTTC CASSPGTGFPLGGYTF
TRBJ1-6 TRBV11-1 few TRBD1 TGTGCCAGCAGCTTGACAGGGAATAATTCACCCCTCCACTTT CASSLTGNNSPLHF
TRBJ2-5 TRBV13 . . TGTGCCAGCAGCCCCGGCACGGTTTTCCAAGAGACCCAGTACTTC CASSPGTVFQETQYF
TRBJ1-5 TRBV5-4 . TRBD1 TGTGCCAGCAGCCTACAGACGGACAGGGGGAGCAATCAGCCCCAGCATTTT CASSLQTDRGSNQPQHF
TRBJ1-4 TRBV7-8 . . TGTGCCAGCAGCTTAGCGCCAGGGAATGAAAAACTGTTTTTT CASSLAPGNEKLFF
TRBJ2-1 TRBV12-5 . . TGTGCTAGTGTACGGGACAATGAGCAGTTCTTC CASVRDNEQFF
TRBJ2-1 TRBV18 . . TGTGCCAGCTCACCATCGGTTAATGAGCAGTTCTTC CASSPSVNEQFF
TRBJ2-7 TRBV25-1 . . TGTGCCAGCAGTGAATTAAAACCCTTTTCCTACGAGCAGTACTTC CASSELKPFSYEQYF
TRBJ1-2 TRBV9 . TRBD1 TGTGCCAGCAGCGCCTCGGGACAGAACTATGGCTACACCTTC CASSASGQNYGYTF
TRBJ2-1 TRBV5-5 . . TGTGCCAGCAGCTTAAGGGTGGAGGACAATGAGCAGTTCTTC CASSLRVEDNEQFF
TRBJ2-7 TRBV11-3 . . TGTGCCAGCAGCTTCGGGTTTTACGAGCAGTACTTC CASSFGFYEQYF
TRBJ1-2 TRBV6-6 . . TGTGCCAGTTTCCAGGTTTCGGGTGGCTACACCTTC CASFQVSGGYTF
TRBJ1-2 TRBV29-1 once . TGCAGCGTTGTAGATGGGGGGCCCTATGGCTACACCTTC CSVVDGGPYGYTF
TRBJ1-1 TRBV14 . TRBD1 TGTGCCAGCAGCCAAGCCTACGGACAGGGAAGAGGAACTGAAGCTTTCTTT CASSQAYGQGRGTEAFF